The subject of this entry is one T cell receptor (beta chain). Its antigen is unidentified. These data originate in a study of PD-1 blockade in classical Hodgkin lymphoma. Every single patient, without exception, relapsed after autologous stem cell transplantation, and brentuximab vedotin exposure varied. Assay used: immunoSEQ multiplex PCR; TCRdb lists only in-frame clones, some missing. The repertoire has approximately 27,000 clones, approximately 84% of them found once; the top ten carry roughly 2.6%. Study outcomes and limitations: A significant rise in TCR diversity by C4D1 was seen for CD4+ but not CD8+ cells. The study reported lower baseline TCR diversity in newly diagnosed patients than in healthy donors.

The ends lost 0 bases at V and 15 bases at J; junction bases unmatched: 8. The CDR3 spans 14 residues. Germline loops: CDR1 SGHRS, CDR2 YFSETQ. The chain carries TRBV5-1 and TRBJ2-1; 11 bases agree with TRBD2. This TCR was recovered from a human donor with classical Hodgkin lymphoma. The sequenced sample was peripheral blood mononuclear cells (PBMCs), obtained at baseline. CDR3 loop: CASSLEASGGKPFF. The CDR3, as DNA: TGCGCCAGCAGCTTGGAGGCTAGCGGGGGGAAACCGTTCTTC.